This TCR beta chain came from a study of cytomegalovirus exposure and HLA in healthy donors. The CDR3 totals 13 residues. CDR1 KGHSH and CDR2 LQKENI come from the germline V gene. V was clipped by 5 bases and J by 2 bases, with 9 bases between them. PCR used 60 Vbeta primers and 13 Jbeta primers. The repertoire was sequenced with immunoSEQ multiplex PCR; TCRdb's copy has only in-frame clones and lacks some. The table has fewer than 40,000 clones, 75% to 85% seen once; the top ten hold 9.3%. This sequence was found in a middle-aged woman in good health and CMV-seronegative. The rearrangement links TRBV18 to TRBJ2-5; possible D gene TRBD1, 6 bases. Input material: PBMCs. The CDR3 spells CASSRTVQETQYF. The DNA for the CDR3 is TGTGCCAGCTCAAGGACAGTTCAAGAGACCCAGTACTTC.